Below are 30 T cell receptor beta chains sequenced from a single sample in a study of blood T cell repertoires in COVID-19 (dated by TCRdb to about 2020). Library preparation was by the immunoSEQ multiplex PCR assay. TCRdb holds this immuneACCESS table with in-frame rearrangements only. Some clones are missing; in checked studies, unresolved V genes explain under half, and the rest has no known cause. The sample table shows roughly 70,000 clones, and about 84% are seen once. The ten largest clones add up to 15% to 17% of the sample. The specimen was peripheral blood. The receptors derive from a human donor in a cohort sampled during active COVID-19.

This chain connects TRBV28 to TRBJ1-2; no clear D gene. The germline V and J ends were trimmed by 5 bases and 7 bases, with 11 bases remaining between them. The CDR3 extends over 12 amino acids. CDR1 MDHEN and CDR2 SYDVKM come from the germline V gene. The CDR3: CASSQSLSGYTF. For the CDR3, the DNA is TGTGCCAGCAGTCAAAGCCTTTCTGGCTACACCTTC.

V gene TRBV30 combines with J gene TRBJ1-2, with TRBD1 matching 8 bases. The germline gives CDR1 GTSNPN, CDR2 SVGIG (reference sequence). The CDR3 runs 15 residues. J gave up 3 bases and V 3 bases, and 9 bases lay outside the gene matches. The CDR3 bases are TGTGCCTGGAGCCGTCAGGGGGCTTTGGACTATGGCTACACCTTC. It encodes CAWSRQGALDYGYTF. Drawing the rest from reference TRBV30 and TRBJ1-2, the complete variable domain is SQTIHQWPATLVQPVGSPLSLECTVEGTSNPNLYWYRQAAGRGLQLLFYSVGIGQISSEVPQNLSASRPQDRQFILSSKKLLLSDSGFYLCAWSRQGALDYGYTFGSGTRLTVV.

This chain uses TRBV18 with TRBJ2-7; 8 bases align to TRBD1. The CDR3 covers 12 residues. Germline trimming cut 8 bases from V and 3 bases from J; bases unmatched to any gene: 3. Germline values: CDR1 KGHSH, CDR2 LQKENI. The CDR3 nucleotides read TGTGCCAGCACGACAGGGGACTACGAGCAGTACTTC. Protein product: CASTTGDYEQYF. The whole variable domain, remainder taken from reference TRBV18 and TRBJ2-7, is NAGVMQNPRHLVRRRGQEARLRCSPMKGHSHVYWYRQLPEEGLKFMVYLQKENIIDESGMPKERFSAEFPKEGPSILRIQQVVRGDSAAYFCASTTGDYEQYFGPGTRLTVT.

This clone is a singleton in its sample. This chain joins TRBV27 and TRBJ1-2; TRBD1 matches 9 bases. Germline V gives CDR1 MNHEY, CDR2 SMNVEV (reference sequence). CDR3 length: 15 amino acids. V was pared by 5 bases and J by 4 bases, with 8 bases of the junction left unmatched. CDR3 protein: CASSPATGGGYGYTF. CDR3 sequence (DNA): TGTGCCAGCAGTCCCGCCACAGGGGGCGGCTATGGCTACACCTTC.

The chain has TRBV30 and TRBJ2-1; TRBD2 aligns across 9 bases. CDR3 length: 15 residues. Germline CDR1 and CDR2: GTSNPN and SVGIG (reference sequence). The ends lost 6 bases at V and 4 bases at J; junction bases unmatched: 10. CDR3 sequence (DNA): TGTGCCTGTAAGACTAGCGGTAGCAATTACAATGAGCAGTTCTTC. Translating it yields CACKTSGSNYNEQFF.

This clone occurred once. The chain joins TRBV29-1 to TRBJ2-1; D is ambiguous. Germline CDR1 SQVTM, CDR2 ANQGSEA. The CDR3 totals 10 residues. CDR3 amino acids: CSSIAHEQFF. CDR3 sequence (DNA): TGCAGTTCCATAGCCCATGAGCAGTTCTTC.

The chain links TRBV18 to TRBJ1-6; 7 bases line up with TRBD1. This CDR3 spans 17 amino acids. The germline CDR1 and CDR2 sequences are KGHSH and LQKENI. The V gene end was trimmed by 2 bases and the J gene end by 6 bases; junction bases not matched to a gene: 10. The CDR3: CASSPNLIGTANSPLHF. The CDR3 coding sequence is TGTGCCAGCTCACCAAACCTTATAGGGACAGCTAATTCACCCCTCCACTTT.

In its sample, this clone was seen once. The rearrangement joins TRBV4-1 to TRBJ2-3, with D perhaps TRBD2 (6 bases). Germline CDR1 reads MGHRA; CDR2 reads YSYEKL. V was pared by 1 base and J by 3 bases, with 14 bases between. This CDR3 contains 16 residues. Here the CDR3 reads CASSQATGADTDTQYF. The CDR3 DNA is TGCGCCAGCAGCCAAGCCACGGGAGCGGATACAGATACGCAGTATTTT.

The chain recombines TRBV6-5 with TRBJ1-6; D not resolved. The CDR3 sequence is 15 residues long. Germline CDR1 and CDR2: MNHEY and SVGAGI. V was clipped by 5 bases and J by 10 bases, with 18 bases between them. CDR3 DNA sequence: TGTGCCAGCAGTCGGACCCCCGCGAGGGAATCACCCCTCCACTTT. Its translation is CASSRTPARESPLHF.

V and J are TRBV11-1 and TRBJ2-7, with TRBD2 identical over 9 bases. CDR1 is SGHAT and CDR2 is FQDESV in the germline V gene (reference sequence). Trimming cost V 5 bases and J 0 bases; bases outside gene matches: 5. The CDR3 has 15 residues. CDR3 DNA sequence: TGTGCCAGCAGCCGTAGCGGGAGCCTCTCCTACGAGCAGTACTTC. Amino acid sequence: CASSRSGSLSYEQYF.

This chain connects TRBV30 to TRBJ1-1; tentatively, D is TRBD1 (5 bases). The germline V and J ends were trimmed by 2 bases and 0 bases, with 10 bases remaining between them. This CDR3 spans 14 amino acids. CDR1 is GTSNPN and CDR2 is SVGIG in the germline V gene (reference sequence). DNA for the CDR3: TGTGCCTGGAGTTCAGGGTCCATGAACACTGAAGCTTTCTTT. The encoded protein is CAWSSGSMNTEAFF.

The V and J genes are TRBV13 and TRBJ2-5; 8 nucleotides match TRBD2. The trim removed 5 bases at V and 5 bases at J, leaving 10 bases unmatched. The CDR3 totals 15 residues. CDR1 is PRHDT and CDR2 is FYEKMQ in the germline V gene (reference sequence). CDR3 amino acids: CASSPREGVRETQYF. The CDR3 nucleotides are TGTGCCAGCAGCCCCCGGGAGGGGGTGAGGGAGACCCAGTACTTC.

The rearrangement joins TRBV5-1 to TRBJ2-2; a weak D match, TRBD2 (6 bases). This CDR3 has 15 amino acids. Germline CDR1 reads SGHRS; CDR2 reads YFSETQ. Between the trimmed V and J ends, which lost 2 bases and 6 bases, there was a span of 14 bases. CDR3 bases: TGCGCCAGCAGCTTTAGCGGACTCGCGGCCGGGGAGCTGTTTTTT. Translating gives CASSFSGLAAGELFF.

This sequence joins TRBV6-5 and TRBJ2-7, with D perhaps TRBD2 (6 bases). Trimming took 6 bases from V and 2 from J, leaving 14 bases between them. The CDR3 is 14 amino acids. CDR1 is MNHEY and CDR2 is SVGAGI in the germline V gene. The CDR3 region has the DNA TGTGCCAGCAGAAAAATGGGACTGGCCTACGAGCAGTACTTC. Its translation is CASRKMGLAYEQYF.

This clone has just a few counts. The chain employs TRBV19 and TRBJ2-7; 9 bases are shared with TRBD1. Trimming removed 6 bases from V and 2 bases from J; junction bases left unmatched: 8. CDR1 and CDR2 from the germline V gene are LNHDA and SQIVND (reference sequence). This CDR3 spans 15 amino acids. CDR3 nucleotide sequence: TGTGCCAGTAGGAAAACGGGACAGGGTCCCTACGAGCAGTACTTC. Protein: CASRKTGQGPYEQYF.

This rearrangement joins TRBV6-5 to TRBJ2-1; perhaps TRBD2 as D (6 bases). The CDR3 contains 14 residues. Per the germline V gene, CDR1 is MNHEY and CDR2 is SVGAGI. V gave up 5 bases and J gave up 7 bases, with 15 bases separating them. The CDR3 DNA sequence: TGTGCCAGCAGTCTTCGGCGGGAAGAGAATGAGCAGTTCTTC. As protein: CASSLRREENEQFF.

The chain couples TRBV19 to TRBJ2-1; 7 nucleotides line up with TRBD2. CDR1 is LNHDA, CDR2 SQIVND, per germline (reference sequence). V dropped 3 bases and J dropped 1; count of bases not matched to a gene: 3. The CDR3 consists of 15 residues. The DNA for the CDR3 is TGTGCCAGTAGTATTCTAGCGGTTTCCTACAATGAGCAGTTCTTC. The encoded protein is CASSILAVSYNEQFF. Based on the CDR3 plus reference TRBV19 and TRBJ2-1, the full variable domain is DGGITQSPKYLFRKEGQNVTLSCEQNLNHDAMYWYRQDPGQGLRLIYYSQIVNDFQKGDIAEGYSVSREKKESFPLTVTSAQKNPTAFYLCASSILAVSYNEQFFGPGTRLTVL.

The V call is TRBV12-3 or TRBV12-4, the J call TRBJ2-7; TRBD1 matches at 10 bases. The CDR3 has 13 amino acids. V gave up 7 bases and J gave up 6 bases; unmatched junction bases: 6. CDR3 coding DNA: TGTGCCAGCAACCGGGACAGGGGAAGCGAGCAGTACTTC. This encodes CASNRDRGSEQYF.

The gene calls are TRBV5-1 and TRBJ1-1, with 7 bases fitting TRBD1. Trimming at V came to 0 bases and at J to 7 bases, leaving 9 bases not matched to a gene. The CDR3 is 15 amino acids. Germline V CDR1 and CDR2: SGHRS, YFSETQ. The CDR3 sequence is CASSLGTGGTGEAFF. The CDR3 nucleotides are TGCGCCAGCAGCTTGGGGACAGGAGGAACAGGTGAAGCTTTCTTT.

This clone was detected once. The CDR3 bases are TGTGCCAGCAGCTTAGCTCCTTACGGGGATAAGGAGGAAAAACTGTTTTTT. Translating gives CASSLAPYGDKEEKLFF. This chain links TRBV5-8 with TRBJ1-4; no reliable D call. The germline V gene has CDR1 SGHTS and CDR2 YDEGEE. V lost 2 bases and J 8 bases, leaving 22 bases between the germline ends. The CDR3 length is 17 residues.

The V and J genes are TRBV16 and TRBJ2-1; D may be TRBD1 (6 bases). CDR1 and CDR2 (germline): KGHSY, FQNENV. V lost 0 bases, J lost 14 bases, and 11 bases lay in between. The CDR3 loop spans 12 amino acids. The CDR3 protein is CASSQSWAGEFF. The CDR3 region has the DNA TGTGCCAGCAGCCAATCCTGGGCAGGGGAGTTCTTC. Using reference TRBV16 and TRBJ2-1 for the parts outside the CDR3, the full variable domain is GEEVAQTPKHLVRGEGQKAKLYCAPIKGHSYVFWYQQVLKNEFKFLISFQNENVFDETGMPKERFSAKCLPNSPCSLEIQATKLEDSAVYFCASSQSWAGEFFGPGTRLTVL.

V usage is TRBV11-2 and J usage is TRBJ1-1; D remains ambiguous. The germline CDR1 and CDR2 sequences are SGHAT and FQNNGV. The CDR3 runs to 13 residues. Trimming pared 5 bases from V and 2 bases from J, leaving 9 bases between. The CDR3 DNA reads TGTGCCAGCAGCCAGGATCGAAACACTGAAGCTTTCTTT. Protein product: CASSQDRNTEAFF.

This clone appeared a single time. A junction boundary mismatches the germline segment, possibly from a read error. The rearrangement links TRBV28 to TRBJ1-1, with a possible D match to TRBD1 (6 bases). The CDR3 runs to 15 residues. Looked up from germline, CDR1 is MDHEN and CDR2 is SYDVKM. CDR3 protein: CASSLPGTLKTEAFF. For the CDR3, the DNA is TGTGCCAGCAGTTTGCCCGGGACACTGAAGACTGAAGCTTTCTTT.

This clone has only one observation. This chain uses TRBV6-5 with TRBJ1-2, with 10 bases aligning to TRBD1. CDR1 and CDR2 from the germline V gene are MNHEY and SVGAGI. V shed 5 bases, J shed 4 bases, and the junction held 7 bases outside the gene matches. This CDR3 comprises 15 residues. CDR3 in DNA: TGTGCCAGCAGTCTTGGACAGGGGGGAATCTATGGCTACACCTTC. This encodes CASSLGQGGIYGYTF.

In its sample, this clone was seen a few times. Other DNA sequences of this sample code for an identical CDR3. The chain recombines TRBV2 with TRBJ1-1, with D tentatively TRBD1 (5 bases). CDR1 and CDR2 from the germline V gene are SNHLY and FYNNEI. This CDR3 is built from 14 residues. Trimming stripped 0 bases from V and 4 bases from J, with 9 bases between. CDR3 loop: CASSEATGGTEAFF. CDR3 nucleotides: TGTGCCAGCAGTGAAGCAACAGGTGGCACTGAAGCTTTCTTT.

The CDR3 loop reads CASRRKGEGSGANVLTF. The CDR3 DNA is TGCGCCAGCAGACGTAAGGGCGAGGGCTCTGGGGCCAACGTCCTGACTTTC. This sequence joins TRBV5-1 and TRBJ2-6; the D gene is possibly TRBD2 (5 bases). This CDR3 contains 17 residues. Germline lookup yields CDR1 SGHRS and CDR2 YFSETQ. Trimming cost V 5 bases and J 0 bases, with 15 bases left between them. The entire variable domain, with the rest obtained from reference TRBV5-1 and TRBJ2-6, is as follows: KAGVTQTPRYLIKTRGQQVTLSCSPISGHRSVSWYQQTPGQGLQFLFEYFSETQRNKGNFPGRFSGRQFSNSRSEMNVSTLELGDSALYLCASRRKGEGSGANVLTFGAGSRLTVL.

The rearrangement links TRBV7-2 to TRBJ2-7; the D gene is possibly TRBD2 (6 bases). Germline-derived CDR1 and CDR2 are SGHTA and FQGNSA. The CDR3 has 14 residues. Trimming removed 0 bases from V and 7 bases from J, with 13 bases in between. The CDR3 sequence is CASSLASGVEEQYF. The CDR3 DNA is TGTGCCAGCAGCTTAGCGTCGGGGGTGGAAGAGCAGTACTTC.

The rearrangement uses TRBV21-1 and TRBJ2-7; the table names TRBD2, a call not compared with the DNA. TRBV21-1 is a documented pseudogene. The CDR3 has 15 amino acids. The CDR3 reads CASSTGTSGIDEQYF. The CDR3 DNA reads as TGTGCCAGCAGCACTGGGACTAGCGGGATCGACGAGCAGTACTTC.

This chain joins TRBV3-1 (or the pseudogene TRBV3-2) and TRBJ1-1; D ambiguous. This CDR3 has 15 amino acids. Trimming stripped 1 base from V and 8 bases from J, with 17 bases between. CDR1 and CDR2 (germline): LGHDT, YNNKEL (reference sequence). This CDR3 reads CASSQGWGSGIEAFF. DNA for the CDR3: TGTGCCAGCAGCCAAGGTTGGGGTTCGGGGATAGAAGCTTTCTTT.

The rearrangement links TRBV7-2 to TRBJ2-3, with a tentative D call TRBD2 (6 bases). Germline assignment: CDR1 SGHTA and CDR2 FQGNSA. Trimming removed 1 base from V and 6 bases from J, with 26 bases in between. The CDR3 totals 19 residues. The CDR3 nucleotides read TGTGCCAGCAGCTTAGAGTTTAGAGGGAGGTGGGGAACGTTCGATACGCAGTATTTT. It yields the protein CASSLEFRGRWGTFDTQYF.